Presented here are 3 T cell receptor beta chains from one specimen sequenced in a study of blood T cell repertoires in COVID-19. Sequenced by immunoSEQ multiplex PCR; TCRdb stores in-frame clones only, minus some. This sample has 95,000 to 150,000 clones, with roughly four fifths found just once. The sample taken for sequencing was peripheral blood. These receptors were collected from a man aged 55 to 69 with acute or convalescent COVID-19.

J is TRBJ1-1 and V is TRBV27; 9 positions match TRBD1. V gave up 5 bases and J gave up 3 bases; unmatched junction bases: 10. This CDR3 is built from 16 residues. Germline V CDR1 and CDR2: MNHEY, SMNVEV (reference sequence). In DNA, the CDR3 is TGTGCCAGCAGTCCCGACTTCTGGACAGGGGACACTGAAGCTTTCTTT. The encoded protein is CASSPDFWTGDTEAFF.

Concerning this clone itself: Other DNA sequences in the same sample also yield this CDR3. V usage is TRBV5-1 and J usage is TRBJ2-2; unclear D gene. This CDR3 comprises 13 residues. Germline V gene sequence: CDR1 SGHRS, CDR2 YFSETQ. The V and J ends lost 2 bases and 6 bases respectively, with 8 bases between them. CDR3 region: CASSFSGSGELFF. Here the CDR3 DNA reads TGCGCCAGCAGCTTTTCGGGTTCCGGGGAGCTGTTTTTT.

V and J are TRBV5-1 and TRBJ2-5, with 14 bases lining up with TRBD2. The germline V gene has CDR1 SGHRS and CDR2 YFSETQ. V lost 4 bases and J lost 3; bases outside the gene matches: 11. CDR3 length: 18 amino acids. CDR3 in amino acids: CASSPLPPGLAGEETQYF. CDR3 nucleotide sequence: TGCGCCAGCAGCCCCCTCCCTCCGGGACTAGCGGGAGAAGAGACCCAGTACTTC.